This TCR beta chain was identified during a study of monozygotic twins with inflammatory bowel disease. TCRdb reprocessed the 5' RACE reads; each CDR3 protein has one entry and no DNA is given. The sample data list around 210,000 distinct CDR3 sequences. The germline CDR1 and CDR2 sequences are SEHNR and FQNEAQ (reference sequence). This CDR3 region has 12 residues. The source material was blood. The receptor's source is a human donor with ulcerative colitis or Crohn's disease, or a healthy co-twin of an affected twin (not recorded which). The chain links TRBV7-9 to TRBJ2-1; TCRdb designates TRBD1, a call that cannot be tested without DNA. The CDR3: CASSHKGNEQFF.